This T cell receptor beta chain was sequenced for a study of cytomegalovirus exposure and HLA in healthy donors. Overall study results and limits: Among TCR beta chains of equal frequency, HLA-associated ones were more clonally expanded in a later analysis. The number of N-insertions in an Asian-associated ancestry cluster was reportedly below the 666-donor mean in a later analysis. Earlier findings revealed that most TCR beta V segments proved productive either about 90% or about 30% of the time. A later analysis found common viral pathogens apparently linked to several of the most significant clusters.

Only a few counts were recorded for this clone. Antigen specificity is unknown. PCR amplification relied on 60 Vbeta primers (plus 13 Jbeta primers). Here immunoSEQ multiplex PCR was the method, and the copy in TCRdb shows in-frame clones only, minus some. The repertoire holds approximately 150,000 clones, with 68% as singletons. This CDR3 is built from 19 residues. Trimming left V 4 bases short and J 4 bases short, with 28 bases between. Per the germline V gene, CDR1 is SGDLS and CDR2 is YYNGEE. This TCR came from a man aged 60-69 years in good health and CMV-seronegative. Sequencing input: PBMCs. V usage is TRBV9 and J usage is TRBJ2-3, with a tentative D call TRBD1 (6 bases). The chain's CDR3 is CASSPPLKQGPPGADTQYF. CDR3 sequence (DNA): TGTGCCAGCAGCCCACCCCTAAAACAGGGACCACCAGGGGCAGATACGCAGTATTTT.